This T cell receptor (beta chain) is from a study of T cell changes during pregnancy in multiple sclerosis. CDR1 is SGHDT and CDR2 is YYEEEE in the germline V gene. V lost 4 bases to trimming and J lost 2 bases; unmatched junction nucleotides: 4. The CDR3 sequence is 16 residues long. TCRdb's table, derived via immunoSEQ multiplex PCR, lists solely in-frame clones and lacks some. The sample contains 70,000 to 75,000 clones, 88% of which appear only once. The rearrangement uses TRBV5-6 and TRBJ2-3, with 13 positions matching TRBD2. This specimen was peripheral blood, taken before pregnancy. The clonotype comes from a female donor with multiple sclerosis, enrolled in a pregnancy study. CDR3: CASSRGLAGTTDTQYF. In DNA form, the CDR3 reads TGTGCCAGCAGCCGGGGACTAGCGGGAACCACAGATACGCAGTATTTT. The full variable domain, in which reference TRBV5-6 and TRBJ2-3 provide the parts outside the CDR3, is DAGVTQSPTHLIKTRGQQVTLRCSPKSGHDTVSWYQQALGQGPQFIFQYYEEEERQRGNFPDRFSGHQFPNYSSELNVNALLLGDSALYLCASSRGLAGTTDTQYFGPGTRLTVL.